This TCR beta chain derives from a study of chemoradiotherapy in HPV16-positive cancers. Notes on this clone: Its cognate antigen is unknown.

Study-wide results and limits: Better recurrence-free survival went with HPV-responsive T-cell expansion in HPV16-positive patients.

Clones were sequenced by immunoSEQ multiplex PCR, and TCRdb holds only the in-frame ones, with some missing. The top ten hold about 2.5% of the sample, which has about 14,000 clones, about nine tenths seen once. V shed 1 base and J shed 7 bases, with 11 bases lying between them. The CDR3 runs 15 residues. Germline CDR1 reads MNHEY; CDR2 reads SVGAGI. This TCR came from a human donor with HPV-associated anogenital cancer. Sequencing used blood, obtained from a patient who underwent chemoradiotherapy. V gene TRBV6-5 combines with J gene TRBJ1-6, with D hard to call. As DNA, the CDR3 is TGTGCCAGCAGTTACTATTATTTGACCAATTCACCCCTCCACTTT. Translating it yields CASSYYYLTNSPLHF.